These T cell receptor beta chains were read from a single sample in a study of Ad26.COV2.S vaccination and SARS-CoV-2 variants. Libraries were prepared by immunoSEQ multiplex PCR; TCRdb keeps only in-frame clonotypes and omits some of them. This table has about 680,000 clones, roughly nine tenths appearing once. The sequencing used peripheral blood, collected in a trial of Ad26.COV2.S vaccine versus placebo. These receptors were taken from a person between 18 and 60 years old who received the Ad26.COV2.S COVID-19 vaccine or a placebo. Each CDR3 is given with its conserved first and last residue. Each record gives: V gene, D gene, clone size, J gene, CDR3 protein, CDR3 DNA. D genes are given only for firm matches. Some rows have no size entry. The others give once, few or many, or a class for an expanded clone.

TRBV4-3	.	.	TRBJ1-3	CASSQIVGTGNTIYF	TGCGCCAGCAGCCAGATCGTGGGAACTGGAAACACCATATATTTT
TRBV29-1	.	.	TRBJ2-2	CSVRVTGELFF	TGCAGCGTGCGGGTGACCGGGGAGCTGTTTTTT
TRBV27	TRBD1	.	TRBJ2-2	CASRGQANTGELFF	TGTGCCAGTCGAGGACAGGCAAACACCGGGGAGCTGTTTTTT
TRBV6-1	.	.	TRBJ1-4	CASSEMGGAPEKLFF	TGTGCCAGCAGTGAGATGGGGGGCGCCCCTGAAAAACTGTTTTTT
TRBV18	.	.	TRBJ1-6	CASSPQSEAGLSAHSPLHF	TGTGCCAGCTCACCACAGAGTGAGGCCGGCTTAAGTGCACATTCACCCCTCCACTTT
TRBV4-1	.	.	TRBJ1-1	CASSQDSMNTEAFF	TGCGCCAGCAGCCAAGATAGTATGAACACTGAAGCTTTCTTT
TRBV27	.	.	TRBJ1-5	CASSLWAGQPQHF	TGTGCCAGCAGTCTGTGGGCAGGTCAGCCCCAGCATTTT
TRBV12-3/TRBV12-4	TRBD2	.	TRBJ2-3	CASSSGGTDTQYF	TGTGCCAGCAGCAGCGGGGGCACAGATACGCAGTATTTT
TRBV2	.	few	TRBJ2-2	CASSTGTTGELFF	TGTGCCAGCAGTACCGGAACCACCGGGGAGCTGTTTTTT
TRBV5-1	.	once	TRBJ2-2	CASSSRGGGELFF	TGCGCCAGCAGCTCCAGGGGAGGCGGGGAGCTGTTTTTT
TRBV10-1	TRBD2	.	TRBJ2-1	CASSDMASGRAYNEQFF	TGCGCCAGCAGTGATATGGCTAGCGGGAGAGCCTACAATGAGCAGTTCTTC
TRBV30	.	.	TRBJ1-2	CAWSQGRLYGYTF	TGTGCCTGGAGTCAGGGTCGGCTCTATGGCTACACCTTC
TRBV24-1	.	.	TRBJ2-1	CATSVSDGSRGWNEQFF	TGTGCCACCAGTGTCTCCGACGGCTCTCGGGGATGGAATGAGCAGTTCTTC
TRBV13	.	.	TRBJ2-6	CASLAGGPSGANVLTF	TGTGCCAGCTTGGCTGGGGGCCCCTCTGGGGCCAACGTCCTGACTTTC
TRBV18	.	once	TRBJ2-5	CASSPADILKETQYF	TGTGCCAGCTCACCAGCAGATATACTAAAAGAGACCCAGTACTTC
TRBV27	.	once	TRBJ2-5	CASSLGMYQETQYF	TGTGCCAGCAGTTTGGGGATGTACCAAGAGACCCAGTACTTC
TRBV19	TRBD1	once	TRBJ2-1	CASSGQGVHNEQFF	TGTGCCAGTAGTGGACAGGGAGTCCACAATGAGCAGTTCTTC
TRBV20-1	TRBD1	.	TRBJ2-7	CSASRTGPYEQYF	TGCAGTGCTAGTAGGACAGGGCCCTACGAGCAGTACTTC
TRBV7-9	TRBD1	.	TRBJ2-7	CASSLGRGRVYEQYF	TGTGCCAGCAGCTTAGGCAGGGGGCGCGTCTACGAGCAGTACTTC
TRBV25-1	.	.	TRBJ1-5	CASSENSNQPQHF	TGTGCCAGCAGTGAGAATAGCAATCAGCCCCAGCATTTT
TRBV25-1	TRBD2	.	TRBJ2-2	CASSVGAGRTGELFF	TGTGCCAGCAGTGTGGGAGCGGGGCGGACCGGGGAGCTGTTTTTT
TRBV13	TRBD2	once	TRBJ2-2	CASSLGLAGVITGELFF	TGTGCCAGCAGCCTTGGGTTAGCGGGAGTCATAACCGGGGAGCTGTTTTTT
TRBV19	.	.	TRBJ1-2	CASSRGRYGYTF	TGTGCCAGTAGCCGGGGACGTTATGGCTACACCTTC
TRBV19	.	.	TRBJ2-3	CASMAWAADTQYF	TGTGCCAGTATGGCTTGGGCGGCAGATACGCAGTATTTT
TRBV5-1	.	.	TRBJ2-1	CASSEGTPVYNEQFF	TGCGCCAGCAGCGAGGGGACACCCGTCTACAATGAGCAGTTCTTC
TRBV15	.	once	TRBJ2-7	CATSRDRSGSYEQYF	TGTGCCACCAGCAGAGATCGGAGTGGTTCCTACGAGCAGTACTTC
TRBV6-5	.	.	TRBJ2-5	CASSYSVVRETQYF	TGTGCCAGCAGTTACTCAGTAGTACGGGAGACCCAGTACTTC
TRBV24-1	.	.	TRBJ2-1	CATSDFAQNNEQFF	TGTGCCACCAGTGATTTTGCCCAAAACAATGAGCAGTTCTTC
TRBV18	TRBD2	.	TRBJ2-1	CASSPDGGAGEQFF	TGTGCCAGCTCACCTGACGGGGGGGCCGGTGAGCAGTTCTTC
TRBV9	.	.	TRBJ1-6	CASSADESLHF	TGTGCCAGCAGCGCCGATGAATCCCTCCACTTT
TRBV7-2	TRBD1	.	TRBJ2-1	CASSSLGTGGGRNEQFF	TGTGCCAGCAGCTCTCTCGGGACAGGGGGCGGAAGGAATGAGCAGTTCTTC
TRBV7-9	.	few	TRBJ1-1	CASSSQGYEAFF	TGTGCCAGCAGCTCCCAGGGGTATGAAGCTTTCTTT
TRBV10-2	.	.	TRBJ2-5	CASTEASQETQYF	TGCGCCAGCACAGAGGCGAGCCAAGAGACCCAGTACTTC
TRBV5-3	TRBD2	.	TRBJ2-5	CARSLARGGWETQYF	TGTGCCAGAAGCTTGGCGCGGGGGGGCTGGGAGACCCAGTACTTC
TRBV6-5	.	.	TRBJ2-5	CASSYQIYSQETQYF	TGTGCCAGCAGTTATCAAATCTACAGTCAAGAGACCCAGTACTTC
TRBV27	.	.	TRBJ2-5	CASSRRETETQYF	TGTGCCAGCAGTCGCAGGGAGACGGAGACCCAGTACTTC
TRBV30	.	.	TRBJ1-3	CAWRGDLSGNTIYF	TGTGCCTGGAGGGGTGATCTCTCTGGAAACACCATATATTTT
TRBV7-2	TRBD1	.	TRBJ2-7	CASTARTGLVEQYF	TGTGCCAGCACAGCCCGGACAGGGCTGGTCGAGCAGTACTTC
TRBV6-1	.	.	TRBJ1-1	CASSEVEDITEAFF	TGTGCCAGCAGTGAAGTAGAGGACATCACTGAAGCTTTCTTT
TRBV10-3	TRBD2	once	TRBJ2-3	CAISDTGTSGRDTQYF	TGTGCCATCAGTGACACCGGGACTAGCGGGAGAGATACGCAGTATTTT
TRBV5-1	.	.	TRBJ2-1	CASAPWGREGRFNEQFF	TGCGCCAGCGCCCCGTGGGGCCGAGAGGGCCGGTTCAATGAGCAGTTCTTC
TRBV11-2	.	.	TRBJ2-7	CASSLDPGSHEQYF	TGTGCCAGCAGCTTAGATCCCGGGTCCCACGAGCAGTACTTC
TRBV12-5	TRBD1	.	TRBJ2-1	CASGLAIGTGEYNEQFF	TGTGCTAGTGGTTTGGCCATCGGGACAGGGGAGTACAATGAGCAGTTCTTC
TRBV19	TRBD2	.	TRBJ2-1	CASSTLAGGSYSEFF	TGTGCCAGTAGTACACTAGCGGGAGGATCGTACAGTGAGTTCTTC
TRBV24-1	.	.	TRBJ2-7	CATSDPNGGDYEQYF	TGTGCCACCAGTGACCCCAACGGCGGGGACTACGAGCAGTACTTC
TRBV5-1	.	.	TRBJ2-5	CASRGETQYF	TGCGCCAGCAGGGGGGAGACCCAGTACTTC
TRBV11-3	.	.	TRBJ1-1	CASSRGEGAEAFF	TGTGCCAGCAGTAGAGGGGAGGGGGCTGAAGCTTTCTTT